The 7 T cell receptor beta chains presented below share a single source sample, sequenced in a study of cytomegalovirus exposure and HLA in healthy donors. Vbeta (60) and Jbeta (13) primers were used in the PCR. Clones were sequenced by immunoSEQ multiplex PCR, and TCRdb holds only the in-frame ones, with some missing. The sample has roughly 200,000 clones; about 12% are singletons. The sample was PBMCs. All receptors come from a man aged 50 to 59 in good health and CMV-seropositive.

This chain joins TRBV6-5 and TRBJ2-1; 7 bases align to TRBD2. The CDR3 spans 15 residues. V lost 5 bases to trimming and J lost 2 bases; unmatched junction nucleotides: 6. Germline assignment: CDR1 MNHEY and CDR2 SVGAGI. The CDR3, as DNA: TGTGCCAGCAGTCCCGGGACTACCCCCTACAATGAGCAGTTCTTC. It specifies CASSPGTTPYNEQFF.

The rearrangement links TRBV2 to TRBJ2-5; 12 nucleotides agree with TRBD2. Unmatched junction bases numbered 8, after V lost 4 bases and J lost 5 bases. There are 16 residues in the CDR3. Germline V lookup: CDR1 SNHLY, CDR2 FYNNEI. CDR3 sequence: CASSVKRLAGAETQYF. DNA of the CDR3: TGTGCCAGCAGTGTTAAGAGACTAGCGGGGGCGGAGACCCAGTACTTC.

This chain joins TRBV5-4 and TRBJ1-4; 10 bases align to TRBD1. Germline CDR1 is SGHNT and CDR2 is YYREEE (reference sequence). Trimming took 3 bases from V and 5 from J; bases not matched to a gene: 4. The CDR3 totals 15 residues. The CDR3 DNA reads TGTGCCAGCAGCTCGGGACAGGGGTCGAATGAAAAACTGTTTTTT. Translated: CASSSGQGSNEKLFF.

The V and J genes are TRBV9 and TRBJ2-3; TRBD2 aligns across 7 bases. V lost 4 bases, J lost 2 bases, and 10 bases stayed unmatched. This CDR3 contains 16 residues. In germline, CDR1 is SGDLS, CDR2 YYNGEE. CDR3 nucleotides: TGTGCCAGCAGCTATAACGGGCGGGGGTACACAGATACGCAGTATTTT. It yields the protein CASSYNGRGYTDTQYF.

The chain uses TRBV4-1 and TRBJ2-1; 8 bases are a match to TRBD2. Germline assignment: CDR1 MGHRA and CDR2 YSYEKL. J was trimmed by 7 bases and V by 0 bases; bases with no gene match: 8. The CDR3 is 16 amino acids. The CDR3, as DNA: TGCGCCAGCAGCCAAGATGACGGGGGGGCCAAGAATGAGCAGTTCTTC. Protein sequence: CASSQDDGGAKNEQFF.

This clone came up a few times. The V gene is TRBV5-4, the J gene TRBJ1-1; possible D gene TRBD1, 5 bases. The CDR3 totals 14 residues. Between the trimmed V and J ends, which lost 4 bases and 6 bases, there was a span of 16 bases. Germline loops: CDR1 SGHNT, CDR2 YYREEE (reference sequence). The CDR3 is CASSPGGGWPEAFF. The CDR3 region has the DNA TGTGCCAGCAGCCCCGGGGGGGGGTGGCCTGAAGCTTTCTTT.

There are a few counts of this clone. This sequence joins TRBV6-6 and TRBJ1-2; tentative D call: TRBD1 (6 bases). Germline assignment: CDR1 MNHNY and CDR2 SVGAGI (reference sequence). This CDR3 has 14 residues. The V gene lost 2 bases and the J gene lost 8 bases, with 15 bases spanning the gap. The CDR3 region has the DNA TGTGCCAGCAGTTACCTTCGGACAGAGAAGGGCTACACCTTC. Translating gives CASSYLRTEKGYTF.